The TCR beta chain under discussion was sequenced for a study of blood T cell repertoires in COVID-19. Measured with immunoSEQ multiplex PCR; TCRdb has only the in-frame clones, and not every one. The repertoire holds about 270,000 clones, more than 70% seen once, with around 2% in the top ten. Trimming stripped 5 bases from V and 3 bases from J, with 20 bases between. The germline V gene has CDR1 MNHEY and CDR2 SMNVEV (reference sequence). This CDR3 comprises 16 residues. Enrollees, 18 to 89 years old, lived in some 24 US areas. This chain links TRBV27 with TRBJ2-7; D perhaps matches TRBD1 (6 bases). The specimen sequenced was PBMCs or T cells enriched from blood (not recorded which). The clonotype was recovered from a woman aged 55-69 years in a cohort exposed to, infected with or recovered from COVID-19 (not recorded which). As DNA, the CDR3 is TGTGCCAGCAGTCCCTCAACAGGGACCCAGATCTACGAGCAGTACTTC. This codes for CASSPSTGTQIYEQYF.